These 15 T cell receptor beta chains were sequenced from one sample in a study of regulatory T cells in long-lasting Graves disease. The sample's time point: newly diagnosed GD, antithyroid drugs for less than 3 months. Construction of the TCR library relied on RNA isolated from PBMCs. Combining iRepertoire HTBI primers with Arm-PCR of CDR3 regions, the authors built TCR beta libraries. Via MiXCR, TCRdb re-called the multiplex PCR reads, giving one row per CDR3 protein. The repertoire includes about 350,000 distinct CDR3 sequences, 16% of them detected once, and roughly 27% sits in the top ten. These records were also assigned to another study, of T cells in Graves' hyperthyroidism and ophthalmopathy.

Source: peripheral blood mononuclear cells (PBMCs), taken at new diagnosis, from a patient treated with antithyroid drugs. These receptors were collected from a man between 35 and 55 years old with Graves disease.

This clonotype was observed many times. The chain joins TRBV7-2 to TRBJ2-3; TRBD2 might be the D (6 bases). Germline loops: CDR1 SGHTA, CDR2 FQGNSA. V shed 1 base and J shed 0 bases, with 8 bases lying between them. This CDR3 spans 15 amino acids. CDR3 residues: CASSLEGTSTDTQYF. The DNA for the CDR3 is TGTGCCAGCAGCTTAGAAGGGACTAGCACAGATACGCAGTATTTT. The full variable domain, rest sourced from reference TRBV7-2 and TRBJ2-3, is GAGVSQSPSNKVTEKGKDVELRCDPISGHTALYWYRQSLGQGLEFLIYFQGNSAPDKSGLPSDRFSAERTGGSVSTLTIQRTQQEDSAVYLCASSLEGTSTDTQYFGPGTRLTVL.

This clonotype was seen a handful of times. The chain uses TRBV25-1 and TRBJ2-2; D is perhaps TRBD1 (6 bases). The CDR3 runs 17 residues. Germline CDR1 reads MGHDK; CDR2 reads SYGVNS. Trimming shortened V by 4 bases and J by 2 bases, and 17 bases separated the two germline ends. DNA of the CDR3: TGTGCCAGCAGTGGCACAGGGTTTTGGCGTAACACCGGGGAGCTGTTTTTT. It yields the protein CASSGTGFWRNTGELFF. The full variable domain, its missing parts supplied by reference TRBV25-1 and TRBJ2-2, is EADIYQTPRYLVIGTGKKITLECSQTMGHDKMYWYQQDPGMELHLIHYSYGVNSTEKGDLSSESTVSRIRTEHFPLTLESARPSHTSQYLCASSGTGFWRNTGELFFGEGSRLTVL.

This clonotype was seen many times. V gene TRBV3-1 combines with J gene TRBJ2-1, with TRBD2 matching 9 bases. V trimming: 3 bases; J trimming: 2 bases; junction bases outside the gene matches: 2. The germline gives CDR1 LGHDT, CDR2 YNNKEL (reference sequence). The CDR3 is made up of 15 amino acids. In nucleotides, the CDR3 is TGTGCCAGCAGCCAGGCTAGCGGGACCTACAATGAGCAGTTCTTC. It encodes CASSQASGTYNEQFF.

Ten or more counts support this clonotype. V usage is TRBV6-2 or TRBV6-3 and J usage is TRBJ2-7; 7 nucleotides align to TRBD1. With 6 bases clipped from V and 2 bases from J, the junction kept 4 bases outside the gene matches. Per the germline V gene, CDR1 is MNHEY and CDR2 is SVGEGT. This CDR3 spans 13 amino acids. The CDR3 nucleotides are TGTGCCAGCAGAGACAGGGTCACCTACGAGCAGTACTTC. It codes for CASRDRVTYEQYF.

This clonotype was counted ten times or more. The chain combines TRBV28 with TRBJ1-1; possibly TRBD1 for D (6 bases). V dropped 10 bases and J dropped 1 base, with 10 bases sitting between them. The V gene's germline CDR1 is MDHEN and CDR2 SYDVKM. CDR3 length equals 12 residues. CDR3 sequence reads: CATLQGNTEAFF. DNA of the CDR3: TGTGCCACTTTACAGGGGAACACTGAAGCTTTCTTT.

This clonotype appeared many times. The chain recombines TRBV24-1 with TRBJ1-5; no firm D call. V lost 2 bases and J 4 bases, leaving 11 bases between the germline ends. The germline gives CDR1 KGHDR, CDR2 SFDVKD. CDR3 length: 15 residues. CDR3 region: CATSDSVTFNQPQHF. The DNA for the CDR3 is TGTGCCACCAGTGATTCGGTCACCTTTAATCAGCCCCAGCATTTT.

V usage is TRBV24-1 and J usage is TRBJ2-5, with 8 bases matching TRBD1. The V segment lost 3 bases and the J segment 4 bases; nucleotides outside the gene matches: 6. This CDR3 spans 15 amino acids. Looked up from germline, CDR1 is KGHDR and CDR2 is SFDVKD. The CDR3 protein is CATSDPRGPGETQYF. The DNA for the CDR3 is TGTGCCACCAGTGATCCCAGGGGGCCGGGAGAGACCCAGTACTTC.

This clonotype was counted many times. One end of the junction varies from germline; a read error may be responsible. The chain is built from TRBV7-2 and TRBJ2-1; D is perhaps TRBD2 (6 bases). Per germline, CDR1 SGHTA and CDR2 FQGNSA. There are 13 residues in the CDR3. CDR3 residues: CASNLAENNEQFF. In DNA form, the CDR3 reads TGTGCCAGCAACTTAGCGGAGAATAATGAGCAGTTCTTC.

The gene calls are TRBV12-3 or TRBV12-4 and TRBJ1-5; D uncertain. Trimming took off 4 bases at V and 6 bases at J, with 10 bases between the two ends. CDR3 length equals 13 residues. CDR3 region: CASSSGGPQPQHF. The CDR3 nucleotides read TGTGCCAGCAGTTCAGGTGGACCTCAGCCCCAGCATTTT.

Worth noting for this clonotype: Only one base separates this from a far larger clonotype, so it likely reflects a read error. The rearrangement uses TRBV13 and TRBJ2-1, with D perhaps TRBD1 or TRBD2 (6 bases each). The CDR3 spans 14 residues. Germline-derived CDR1 and CDR2 are PRHDT and FYEKMQ (reference sequence). V shed 4 bases and J shed 13 bases, with 20 bases lying between them. CDR3 nucleotide sequence: TGTGCCAGCAGCTACTGGGGGGCCGAAGAGACCCAGTTCTTC. Amino acids: CASSYWGAEETQFF.

This clonotype showed up many times. The gene calls are TRBV2 and TRBJ1-5; TRBD1 matches 8 bases. Losses at the gene ends were 5 bases for V and 7 bases for J; bases not matched to a gene: 7. CDR3 length equals 14 residues. Looked up from germline, CDR1 is SNHLY and CDR2 is FYNNEI. CDR3 sequence reads: CASSTRQGKQPQHF. The DNA of the CDR3 is TGTGCCAGCAGTACTAGACAGGGGAAACAGCCCCAGCATTTT.

This clonotype has a handful of counts. The chain employs TRBV29-1 and TRBJ2-7, with D tentatively TRBD1 (5 bases). V dropped 4 bases and J dropped 1 base, with 11 bases sitting between them. The CDR3 runs 13 residues. Per the germline V gene, CDR1 is SQVTM and CDR2 is ANQGSEA. Here the CDR3 reads CSVGGGNSYEQYF. Written as DNA, the CDR3 is TGCAGCGTTGGGGGCGGAAATTCCTACGAGCAGTACTTC.

This clonotype was seen at least ten times. The V and J genes are TRBV28 and TRBJ2-3, with D unclear. V gave up 7 bases and J gave up 2 bases, with 10 bases separating them. Germline V gene sequence: CDR1 MDHEN, CDR2 SYDVKM. The CDR3 sequence is 13 residues long. DNA of the CDR3: TGTGCCAGCATCGGCACACACACAGATACGCAGTATTTT. Residues: CASIGTHTDTQYF.

This clonotype was picked up a small number of times. This chain connects TRBV20-1 to TRBJ1-5; tentatively, D is TRBD1 (5 bases). V was trimmed by 0 bases and J by 3 bases, leaving 15 bases between them. CDR3 length: 16 amino acids. The germline V gene encodes CDR1 DFQATT and CDR2 SNEGSKA (reference sequence). CDR3 coding DNA: TGCAGTGCTAGAGATCGTCGGGGGACGCCCAATCAGCCCCAGCATTTT. Its protein product is CSARDRRGTPNQPQHF.

This clonotype has only a few counts. CDR3 amino acids: CASSIGSGTADTQYF. DNA of the CDR3: TGTGCCAGTAGTATTGGGTCAGGGACGGCAGATACGCAGTATTTT. The chain combines TRBV19 with TRBJ2-3, with D tentatively TRBD1 or TRBD2 (5 bases each). V lost 3 bases and J 4 bases, leaving 14 bases between the germline ends. The CDR3 loop spans 15 amino acids. The germline V gene encodes CDR1 LNHDA and CDR2 SQIVND (reference sequence).